One sample yielded the 15 T cell receptor beta chains listed below, sequenced in a study of T cells in localized non-small cell lung cancer. TCRdb's table, derived via immunoSEQ multiplex PCR, lists solely in-frame clones and lacks some. The table includes several thousand clones, approximately 90% detected once. The sample in question was peripheral blood, obtained before any cancer treatment. Receptor source: a male donor aged 60 or older with stage I lung adenocarcinoma.

This sequence joins TRBV2 and TRBJ2-7; perhaps TRBD2 as D (5 bases). From germline, CDR1 is SNHLY and CDR2 FYNNEI. CDR3 size: 14 residues. CDR3 nucleotide sequence: TGTGCCAGCAGTGAACAGGCTAGCTCCCACGAGCAGTACGTC. Its protein is CASSEQASSHEQYV.

V usage is TRBV7-9 and J usage is TRBJ1-1; D unresolved. Germline CDR1 is SEHNR and CDR2 is FQNEAQ (reference sequence). V was pared by 4 bases and J by 1 base, with 22 bases between. The CDR3 contains 18 residues. The CDR3 coding sequence is TGTGCCAGCAGCTCAGTGCGGGTGACCGGTCGAGGGAACACTGAAGCTTTCTTT. Its translation is CASSSVRVTGRGNTEAFF.

J is TRBJ1-2 and V is TRBV14; unclear D gene. This CDR3 region has 18 residues. Germline CDR1 SGHDN, CDR2 FVKESK. V shed 1 base and J shed 5 bases, with 23 bases lying between them. CDR3 DNA sequence: TGTGCCAGCAGCCAAGCGGCGGAGGGTGTTTATAATTGGTATGGCTACACCTTC. Protein sequence: CASSQAAEGVYNWYGYTF.

The chain combines TRBV5-1 with TRBJ2-3; 11 positions match TRBD2. The V and J ends lost 3 bases and 0 bases, in that order; junction bases with no gene match: 3. The germline CDR1 and CDR2 sequences are SGHRS and YFSETQ. The CDR3 runs 16 residues. CDR3 in amino acids: CASSSGLAVSTDTQYF. The CDR3 coding sequence is TGCGCCAGCAGCTCGGGACTAGCGGTTAGCACAGATACGCAGTATTTT. The full variable domain, its missing parts supplied by reference TRBV5-1 and TRBJ2-3, is KAGVTQTPRYLIKTRGQQVTLSCSPISGHRSVSWYQQTPGQGLQFLFEYFSETQRNKGNFPGRFSGRQFSNSRSEMNVSTLELGDSALYLCASSSGLAVSTDTQYFGPGTRLTVL.

The V and J genes are TRBV21-1 and TRBJ1-5; the table names TRBD1, a call not compared with the DNA. TRBV21-1 constitutes a pseudogene. This CDR3 is 16 amino acids long. The CDR3 coding sequence is TGTGCCAGCAGCAAAGCCCAGGGGGTTCCTAATCAGCCCCAGCATTTT. Its translation is CASSKAQGVPNQPQHF.

This clone has just a few counts. This sequence joins TRBV6-5 and TRBJ2-3; no clear D gene. V lost 1 base and J 5 bases, leaving 1 base between the germline ends. The germline V gene encodes CDR1 MNHEY and CDR2 SVGAGI. The CDR3 runs to 11 residues. The CDR3 DNA sequence: TGTGCCAGCAGTTACTTAGATACGCAGTATTTT. Amino acids: CASSYLDTQYF.

The chain couples TRBV5-1 to TRBJ2-3; 8 bases are a match to TRBD2. This CDR3 has 15 amino acids. Unmatched junction bases numbered 8, after V lost 5 bases and J lost 3 bases. CDR1 is SGHRS and CDR2 is YFSETQ in the germline V gene. The CDR3 DNA sequence: TGCGCCAGCAGGCCACTTCTAGCGGGTACAGATACGCAGTATTTT. Its translation is CASRPLLAGTDTQYF.

V usage is TRBV4-1 and J usage is TRBJ2-7; possibly TRBD2 for D (5 bases). Deletions cut 5 bases from V and 7 bases from J, with 18 bases between. From germline, CDR1 is MGHRA and CDR2 YSYEKL. The CDR3 consists of 14 residues. CDR3 loop: CASSSRAPGKEQYF. CDR3 coding DNA: TGCGCCAGCAGCTCCCGGGCTCCCGGGAAGGAGCAGTACTTC.

This clone has a single count. The chain combines TRBV11-1 with TRBJ1-5; the D gene is possibly TRBD1 (6 bases). Germline values: CDR1 SGHAT, CDR2 FQDESV (reference sequence). The CDR3 contains 13 residues. V was shortened by 4 bases and J by 5 bases, with 9 bases between the two germline ends. CDR3 amino acids: CASSSEGDQPQHF. In DNA form, the CDR3 reads TGTGCCAGCAGCTCCGAGGGGGATCAGCCCCAGCATTTT.

This clone appeared a few times. The chain links TRBV2 to TRBJ2-7; 7 bases are a match to TRBD2. The length of the CDR3 is 12 residues. With 8 bases clipped from V and 2 bases from J, the junction kept 3 bases outside the gene matches. Germline-derived CDR1 and CDR2 are SNHLY and FYNNEI. CDR3 DNA sequence: TGTGCCAGCCTAGCGGCGCCCTACGAGCAGTACGTC. Amino acids: CASLAAPYEQYV.

The rearrangement joins TRBV25-1 to TRBJ2-2; D is undetermined. Germline CDR1 and CDR2: MGHDK and SYGVNS. The CDR3 has 13 amino acids. Trimming cost V 5 bases and J 1 base, with 5 bases left between them. The CDR3 region has the DNA TGTGCCAGCAGTCGAGGGAACACCGGGGAGCTGTTTTTT. It yields the protein CASSRGNTGELFF.

J is TRBJ2-3 and V is TRBV7-3; 9 nucleotides match TRBD2. Trimming at V came to 2 bases and at J to 1 base, leaving 4 bases not matched to a gene. CDR1 is SGHTA and CDR2 is FQGTGA in the germline V gene. The CDR3 runs to 16 residues. Here the CDR3 DNA reads TGTGCCAGCAGCTTAGCGGGGGGGCATGGCACAGATACGCAGTATTTT. Translated: CASSLAGGHGTDTQYF. The full variable domain, its missing parts supplied by reference TRBV7-3 and TRBJ2-3, is GAGVSQTPSNKVTEKGKYVELRCDPISGHTALYWYRQSLGQGPEFLIYFQGTGAADDSGLPNDRFFAVRPEGSVSTLKIQRTERGDSAVYLCASSLAGGHGTDTQYFGPGTRLTVL.

The chain couples TRBV7-9 to TRBJ1-4; 8 bases line up with TRBD1. From germline, CDR1 is SEHNR and CDR2 FQNEAQ (reference sequence). The CDR3 runs 15 residues. V was clipped by 1 base and J by 5 bases; unmatched bases: 3. The CDR3 DNA reads as TGTGCCAGCAGCTTAGGATCAGGGGGCAATGAAAAACTGTTTTTT. The encoded protein is CASSLGSGGNEKLFF.

The chain uses TRBV15 and TRBJ1-1, with D perhaps TRBD1 (6 bases). The V gene's germline CDR1 is LNHNV and CDR2 YYDKDF (reference sequence). The CDR3 has 13 amino acids. V lost 1 base to trimming and J lost 7 bases, with 10 bases between them. The CDR3 coding sequence is TGTGCCACCAGCAGAGGGCGGACAGATGAAGCTTTCTTT. It codes for CATSRGRTDEAFF. The full variable domain, completed using reference TRBV15 and TRBJ1-1, is DAMVIQNPRYQVTQFGKPVTLSCSQTLNHNVMYWYQQKSSQAPKLLFHYYDKDFNNEADTPDNFQSRRPNTSFCFLDIRSPGLGDTAMYLCATSRGRTDEAFFGQGTRLTVV.

This chain links TRBV18 with TRBJ2-1; unclear D gene. Germline CDR1 KGHSH, CDR2 LQKENI. V was clipped by 4 bases and J by 8 bases, with 15 bases between them. The length of the CDR3 is 14 residues. CDR3 protein: CASSLDRTVYEQFF. The CDR3 DNA follows: TGTGCCAGCTCACTGGACCGTACTGTATATGAGCAGTTCTTC.